This TCR beta chain was profiled in a study of shared clonotypes between healthy human individuals. Whole-study results and caveats: Roughly 5% of naive CD4 clonotypes were shared across a few donors.

With respect to this clone: Antigen unknown.

The germline V gene encodes CDR1 SEHNR and CDR2 FQNEAQ (reference sequence). The CDR3 sequence is 14 residues long. V lost 1 base and J lost 6, with 10 bases in between. Investigators spread the genomic DNA of each subset evenly over several immunoSEQ plates. Some clones are missing from TCRdb's copy, which holds only in-frame ones; the method was immunoSEQ multiplex PCR. The sample records 550,000 to 600,000 clones, 95% to 98% being singletons. CD8 cells classed as naive were CD45RO-negative and positively selected for CCR7, excluding terminally differentiated effector memory CD45RA+ cells. V is TRBV7-9 and J is TRBJ1-5, with D perhaps matching TRBD1 (6 bases). This receptor was taken from a young man in good health. The sequenced sample was naive CD8+ T cells sorted from blood. CDR3 DNA sequence: TGTGCCAGCAGCTTAGATACAGGGTCTCAGCCCCAGCATTTT. Its protein product is CASSLDTGSQPQHF.